This T cell receptor beta chain originates from a study (TCRdb year 2016). This clonotype appeared a single time. Its binding antigen is unknown. The sample holds no much larger clone one base away, and base qualities are not on file. One read alone makes for weak evidence. V loses 6 bases of germline sequence and J loses 0 bases, and the interval between the two ends is 14 bases. Per the germline V gene, SGHAT is the CDR1 and FQNNGV is the CDR2. The CDR3 has 15 amino acids, counting the end cysteine and phenylalanine. Only the CDR3 DNA is retained, 45 bases long and in frame from the first base. Libraries were made using RT-PCR. Instrument on record: Illumina MiSeq. TCRdb reprocessing: public reads trimmed at Q25 with fastp, clones called with MiXCR, in-frame beta chains kept. Under each unique CDR3 protein, matching rows form one entry showing the most common genes and DNA. The sample records about 680,000 distinct CDR3 sequences, 12% to 15% of which are singletons. The top ten clonotypes cover 3% to 4.5% of the sample.

Sequencing was carried out using memory CD4+ T cells from blood. The rearranged segments are TRBV11-2 and TRBJ1-1; 6 matching bases give a weak D call of TRBD1. The sequence came from a female donor in good health, serving as a healthy control. CDR3 loop: CASREVRGMNTEAFF. The bases are TGTGCCAGCAGGGAAGTCAGGGGCATGAACACTGAAGCTTTCTTT.